The 3 T cell receptor beta chains below come from one sample, sequenced in a study of blood T cell repertoires in COVID-19. Using immunoSEQ multiplex PCR, the repertoire was profiled, and TCRdb retains in-frame clones only, with some absent. In the table there are 15,000 to 20,000 clones, nearly 90% of which are singletons. Sequencing was performed on peripheral blood. The receptor source for this set is a human donor in a cohort sampled during active COVID-19.

The gene calls are TRBV9 and TRBJ1-4; no clear D. The CDR3 is 14 residues long. Germline CDR1 is SGDLS and CDR2 is YYNGEE. V was shortened by 3 bases and J by 0 bases, with 6 bases between the two germline ends. The CDR3 region is CASSETATNEKLFF. Here the CDR3 DNA reads TGTGCCAGCAGCGAGACTGCAACTAATGAAAAACTGTTTTTT.

This clone was detected only once. This CDR3 reads CASSSGQWQYF. The DNA of the CDR3 is TGTGCCAGCAGCTCCGGACAGTGGCAGTACTTC. This chain joins TRBV5-6 and TRBJ2-7; perhaps TRBD1 as D (6 bases). Trimming took 3 bases from V and 9 from J, leaving 10 bases between them. The germline V gene has CDR1 SGHDT and CDR2 YYEEEE. The CDR3 covers 11 residues.

This chain joins TRBV4-1 and TRBJ2-3, with 11 bases that match TRBD2. From germline, CDR1 is MGHRA and CDR2 YSYEKL. The length of the CDR3 is 15 residues. The trim removed 1 base at V and 7 bases at J, leaving 4 bases unmatched. CDR3: CASSQGGLAVNTQYF. CDR3 nucleotide sequence: TGCGCCAGCAGCCAAGGGGGACTAGCGGTGAATACGCAGTATTTT.